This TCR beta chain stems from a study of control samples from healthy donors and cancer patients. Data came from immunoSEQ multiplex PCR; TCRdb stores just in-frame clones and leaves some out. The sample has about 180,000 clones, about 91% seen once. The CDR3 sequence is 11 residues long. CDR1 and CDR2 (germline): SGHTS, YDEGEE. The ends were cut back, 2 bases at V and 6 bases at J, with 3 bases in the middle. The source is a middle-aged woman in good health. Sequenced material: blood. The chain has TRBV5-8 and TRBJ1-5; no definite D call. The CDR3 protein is CASSFSQPQHF. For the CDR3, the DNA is TGTGCCAGCAGCTTTAGTCAGCCCCAGCATTTT. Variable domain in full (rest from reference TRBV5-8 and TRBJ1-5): EAGVTQSPTHLIKTRGQQATLRCSPISGHTSVYWYQQALGLGLQFLLWYDEGEERNRGNFPPRFSGRQFPNYSSELNVNALELEDSALYLCASSFSQPQHFGDGTRLSIL.